This TCR beta chain is from a study of OX40 agonist ivuxolimab in advanced cancers. Study-wide background: Ivuxolimab doses were 0.01, 0.1, 0.3, 1.5, 3 or 10 mg/kg every 2 weeks.

Measured with immunoSEQ multiplex PCR; TCRdb has only the in-frame clones, and not every one. Among 57,000 or so clones listed, around 86% were seen once. The CDR3 runs to 13 residues. Trimming removed 1 base from V and 2 bases from J, with 3 bases in between. Germline CDR1 reads SGHDN; CDR2 reads FVKESK. The receptor comes from an adult with an advanced solid tumor such as melanoma, head and neck, liver or kidney cancer. Sequenced material: CD4+ or CD8+ T cells sorted from blood, taken in a trial of the OX40 agonist ivuxolimab. V gene TRBV14 combines with J gene TRBJ1-3; D unclear. The CDR3 DNA sequence: TGTGCCAGCAGCCAAGGACCTGGAAACACCATATATTTT. This translates into CASSQGPGNTIYF.